This is a list of T cell receptor beta chains from one sample in a study of shared clonotypes between healthy human individuals. Profiled with immunoSEQ multiplex PCR; TCRdb holds only in-frame clones, not every one. Found here are more than 2 million clones, 90% to 95% of them singletons; the top ten hold approximately 1.6%. The sequenced material came from naive CD8+ T cells from PBMCs. The receptors here all came from a man younger than 35 in good health. Some clones in this sample may be carry-over from other donors' samples. Both conserved end residues are part of each CDR3. The order of the fields is clone size, D gene, J gene, V gene, CDR3 protein, CDR3 DNA. D genes are given only for firm matches. Size is omitted from some rows. Given values are once, few, many or a class for expanded clones.

size: .; D: .; J: TRBJ1-5; V: TRBV4-2; CDR3: CASSQDGSPDRDDQPQHF; DNA: TGTGCCAGCAGCCAAGATGGCTCCCCCGACCGGGACGACCAGCCCCAGCATTTT
size: .; D: TRBD2; J: TRBJ2-7; V: TRBV4-1; CDR3: CASSQVPRAVRLAGEGQYF; DNA: TGCGCCAGCAGCCAAGTTCCGCGAGCCGTGAGGCTAGCGGGAGAAGGGCAGTACTTC
size: .; D: .; J: TRBJ2-7; V: TRBV2; CDR3: CASSERGYGYEQYF; DNA: TGTGCCAGCAGTGAAAGGGGGTACGGCTACGAGCAGTACTTC
size: .; D: .; J: TRBJ1-5; V: TRBV4-3; CDR3: CASRDSRYSNQPQHF; DNA: TGCGCCAGCAGGGACAGCCGATATAGCAATCAGCCCCAGCATTTT
size: .; D: .; J: TRBJ2-3; V: TRBV29-1; CDR3: CSVPSFADTQYF; DNA: TGCAGCGTTCCTTCGTTCGCGGATACGCAGTATTTT
size: .; D: TRBD2; J: TRBJ2-3; V: TRBV13; CDR3: CASSHRGAGVYTDTQYF; DNA: TGTGCCAGCAGCCATCGGGGAGCGGGAGTCTACACAGATACGCAGTATTTT
size: once; D: .; J: TRBJ2-7; V: TRBV4-1; CDR3: CASSQVDRGGLEQYF; DNA: TGCGCCAGCAGCCAAGTCGACAGAGGGGGGCTCGAGCAGTACTTC
size: .; D: .; J: TRBJ2-7; V: TRBV10-2; CDR3: CASSRRRGTYEQYF; DNA: TGCGCCAGCAGTAGAAGGCGGGGCACCTACGAGCAGTACTTC
size: once; D: TRBD2; J: TRBJ2-5; V: TRBV9; CDR3: CASSALAGETKETQYF; DNA: TGTGCCAGCAGCGCCCTAGCGGGAGAGACCAAGGAGACCCAGTACTTC
size: .; D: .; J: TRBJ2-5; V: TRBV28; CDR3: CATGAPTLREQYF; DNA: TGTGCCACCGGGGCTCCGACTCTACGAGAGCAGTACTTC
size: .; D: .; J: TRBJ1-5; V: TRBV6-6; CDR3: CASSLAGINQPQHF; DNA: TGTGCCAGCAGTCTGGCCGGAATCAATCAGCCCCAGCATTTT
size: .; D: .; J: TRBJ2-3; V: TRBV6-5; CDR3: CASGAGDGADTQYF; DNA: TGTGCCAGCGGAGCGGGTGATGGAGCAGATACGCAGTATTTT
size: .; D: .; J: TRBJ1-1; V: TRBV5-8; CDR3: CASSLELQEILNTEAFF; DNA: TGTGCCAGCAGCTTGGAACTGCAGGAGATCTTGAACACTGAAGCTTTCTTT
size: .; D: TRBD1; J: TRBJ2-7; V: TRBV6-6; CDR3: CASSYLDRGDYEQYF; DNA: TGTGCCAGCAGTTACCTGGACAGGGGCGACTACGAGCAGTACTTC
size: .; D: .; J: TRBJ2-1; V: TRBV5-1; CDR3: CASSSRAGYENEQFF; DNA: TGCGCCAGCAGCTCCCGGGCGGGGTATGAGAATGAGCAGTTCTTC
size: once; D: .; J: TRBJ2-3; V: TRBV6-1; CDR3: CASSEVLFAPDTQYF; DNA: TGTGCCAGCAGTGAAGTCTTGTTTGCACCCGATACGCAGTATTTT
size: .; D: TRBD2; J: TRBJ2-7; V: TRBV27; CDR3: CASSPKVGLASFYEQYF; DNA: TGTGCCAGCAGTCCTAAGGTGGGACTAGCGAGCTTTTACGAGCAGTACTTC
size: .; D: .; J: TRBJ1-2; V: TRBV15; CDR3: CATSRAPGANYGYTF; DNA: TGTGCCACCAGCAGAGCGCCAGGGGCTAACTATGGCTACACCTTC
size: .; D: TRBD2; J: TRBJ2-3; V: TRBV4-1; CDR3: CASSPNPLAGGPDTQYF; DNA: TGCGCCAGCAGCCCTAACCCTCTAGCGGGAGGGCCGGATACGCAGTATTTT
size: .; D: .; J: TRBJ1-3; V: TRBV2; CDR3: CASTSRHSGNTIYF; DNA: TGTGCCAGCACCTCGCGTCACTCTGGAAACACCATATATTTT
size: .; D: TRBD2; J: TRBJ2-1; V: TRBV9; CDR3: CASSVGLAGGRSFF; DNA: TGTGCCAGCAGCGTAGGGCTAGCGGGAGGGCGGTCGTTCTTC
size: .; D: .; J: TRBJ1-1; V: TRBV10-3; CDR3: CAISEGQKTEAFF; DNA: TGTGCCATCAGTGAGGGACAGAAAACTGAAGCTTTCTTT
size: .; D: TRBD1; J: TRBJ2-7; V: TRBV4-1; CDR3: CASSRGTGSVHEQYF; DNA: TGCGCCAGCAGCCGTGGGACAGGGAGTGTCCACGAGCAGTACTTC
size: once; D: .; J: TRBJ2-7; V: TRBV28; CDR3: CASSFTVEQYF; DNA: TGTGCCAGCAGTTTCACGGTCGAGCAGTACTTC
size: once; D: TRBD2; J: TRBJ2-7; V: TRBV7-9; CDR3: CASSSTGTSLYEQYF; DNA: TGTGCCAGCAGCTCCACCGGGACTAGCCTCTACGAGCAGTACTTC
size: .; D: .; J: TRBJ2-5; V: TRBV4-3; CDR3: CASSHGDGVRETQYF; DNA: TGCGCCAGCAGCCACGGGGATGGGGTACGAGAGACCCAGTACTTC
size: .; D: TRBD1; J: TRBJ2-2; V: TRBV7-3; CDR3: CASSPRGQGVTGELFF; DNA: TGTGCCAGCAGCCCAAGGGGACAGGGAGTCACCGGGGAGCTGTTTTTT
size: .; D: .; J: TRBJ2-5; V: TRBV4-2; CDR3: CASSSDEAGETQYF; DNA: TGTGCCAGCAGCTCGGACGAGGCGGGCGAGACCCAGTACTTC
size: .; D: .; J: TRBJ1-5; V: TRBV28; CDR3: CASSLRGGKVGQPQHF; DNA: TGTGCCAGCAGTTTACGGGGCGGGAAGGTAGGTCAGCCCCAGCATTTT
size: .; D: TRBD2; J: TRBJ2-3; V: TRBV4-1; CDR3: CASSPRTSQTTDTQYF; DNA: TGCGCCAGCAGCCCTCGGACTAGCCAGACCACAGATACGCAGTATTTT
size: .; D: .; J: TRBJ2-3; V: TRBV28; CDR3: CASSLVSITDTQYF; DNA: TGTGCCAGCAGTTTGGTCTCCATCACAGATACGCAGTATTTT
size: .; D: TRBD1; J: TRBJ2-1; V: TRBV6-6; CDR3: CASKNRDSYTNEQFF; DNA: TGTGCCAGCAAGAACCGGGACAGCTATACCAATGAGCAGTTCTTC
size: .; D: .; J: TRBJ2-5; V: TRBV4-2; CDR3: CASSQAEDEQYF; DNA: TGTGCCAGCAGCCAAGCCGAGGACGAACAGTACTTC
size: .; D: TRBD2; J: TRBJ2-7; V: TRBV5-1; CDR3: CASSVHAGALTYEQYF; DNA: TGCGCCAGCAGTGTCCACGCGGGAGCATTGACCTACGAGCAGTACTTC
size: .; D: TRBD2; J: TRBJ2-5; V: TRBV28; CDR3: CASRIGSPGLAKETQYF; DNA: TGTGCCAGCAGAATCGGGTCGCCGGGACTAGCGAAGGAGACCCAGTACTTC
size: .; D: .; J: TRBJ2-7; V: TRBV7-8; CDR3: CASTSHPQEQYF; DNA: TGTGCCAGCACCTCCCATCCGCAGGAGCAGTACTTC
size: .; D: .; J: TRBJ2-7; V: TRBV6-1; CDR3: CASSEAVPYEQYF; DNA: TGTGCCAGCAGTGAAGCTGTCCCCTACGAGCAGTACTTC
size: .; D: .; J: TRBJ2-2; V: TRBV4-1; CDR3: CASSHITGELFF; DNA: TGCGCCAGCAGCCATATCACCGGGGAGCTGTTTTTT
size: .; D: .; J: TRBJ2-1; V: TRBV7-6; CDR3: CASSPRTEGNEQFF; DNA: TGTGCCAGCAGCCCCCGGACAGAAGGTAATGAGCAGTTCTTC
size: .; D: TRBD1; J: TRBJ2-1; V: TRBV7-2; CDR3: CASSLADFGTGFYNEQFF; DNA: TGTGCCAGCAGCTTAGCTGACTTCGGGACAGGGTTCTACAATGAGCAGTTCTTC
size: .; D: .; J: TRBJ1-2; V: TRBV5-4; CDR3: CASSLGQPLNYGYTF; DNA: TGTGCCAGCAGCTTGGGACAGCCATTAAACTATGGCTACACCTTC
size: .; D: .; J: TRBJ2-3; V: TRBV29-1; CDR3: CSVEFTQDTQYF; DNA: TGCAGCGTTGAATTTACCCAAGATACGCAGTATTTT
size: .; D: TRBD1; J: TRBJ2-6; V: TRBV5-1; CDR3: CASSLVYKDRAYSGANVLTF; DNA: TGCGCCAGCAGCTTGGTATATAAGGACAGGGCCTACTCTGGGGCCAACGTCCTGACTTTC
size: .; D: .; J: TRBJ2-7; V: TRBV28; CDR3: CASRSGYKLSYEQYF; DNA: TGTGCCAGCAGATCTGGGTACAAGCTCTCCTACGAGCAGTACTTC